This TCR beta chain is from a study of T cell responses to AZD1222 COVID-19 vaccine. A note on this clone: Antigen specificity is unknown.

Analysis merged second doses at about 4 or about 12 weeks. Overall study findings and caveats: Just a handful of AZD1222 recipients tested seropositive at baseline. Spike-specific TCR breadth rose after two AZD1222 doses, and depth rose as well. Clonal diversity may have been underestimated in mostly white British donors.

The CDR3 runs 14 residues. The germline CDR1 and CDR2 sequences are LGHNA and YNFKEQ. V shed 1 base and J shed 5 bases, with 11 bases lying between them. Only in-frame clones appear in the TCRdb table, and some are missing; sequencing was by immunoSEQ multiplex PCR. Of roughly 160,000 clones listed, around nine tenths are singletons. The rearrangement joins TRBV4-2 to TRBJ2-5; possible D gene TRBD1, 6 bases. The clonotype comes from an adult who received the AZD1222 COVID-19 vaccine. The input for sequencing was peripheral blood, taken 28 days after the second AZD1222 dose. CDR3 DNA: TGTGCCAGCAGCCAAGGTACAGGGCGGGAGACCCAGTACTTC. Encoded protein: CASSQGTGRETQYF.